This entry lists 8 T cell receptor beta chains sequenced from one sample in a study of identical twins. MiXCR, applied by TCRdb to the 5' RACE reads, yields one record per CDR3 protein. The sample records fewer than 550,000 distinct CDR3 sequences, about 15% being singletons. The data also belong to a second study, concerning yellow fever vaccine responses in identical twins.

Sequencing input: CD4+ T cells sorted from blood. These receptor sequences come from a woman in her late teens or twenties in good health.

This clonotype was seen just once. Its ends do not fully match the called genes, so a read error is possible. The V gene is TRBV4-1, the J gene TRBJ2-2; 7 bases align to TRBD1. CDR3 length: 18 amino acids. CDR1 is MGHRA, CDR2 YSYEKL, per germline. In DNA form, the CDR3 reads TGCGCCAGCAGCCAAGATCCGCGCCGGGACAGCCGCACCTGGGAGCTGTTTTTC. Translation: CASSQDPRRDSRTWELFF.

This clonotype has at least ten counts. The chain links TRBV6-5 to TRBJ1-2; D is unclear. The ends were cut back, 1 base at V and 8 bases at J, with 17 bases in the middle. This CDR3 is built from 15 residues. CDR1 is MNHEY, CDR2 SVGAGI, per germline. The CDR3 nucleotides read TGTGCCAGCAGTTACTTGGAGGGATTCTATGGGGGCTACACCTTC. Amino acid sequence: CASSYLEGFYGGYTF.

This clonotype was observed a few times. V and J are TRBV6-5 and TRBJ2-7; the D call may be TRBD1 or TRBD2 (5 bases each). With 0 bases removed from V and 5 bases from J, the gap between germline ends came to 14 bases. The V gene's germline CDR1 is MNHEY and CDR2 SVGAGI. This CDR3 has 15 residues. The CDR3 coding sequence is TGTGCCAGCAGTTACTCTCCGGGGCGAGAGAACGAGCAGTACGTC. It is translated as CASSYSPGRENEQYV.

V usage is TRBV24-1 and J usage is TRBJ2-2; 7 nucleotides agree with TRBD2. CDR1 is KGHDR, CDR2 SFDVKD, per germline. The V gene end was trimmed by 7 bases and the J gene end by 7 bases; junction bases not matched to a gene: 8. The CDR3 loop spans 14 amino acids. CDR3 sequence: CATREDVAGGELFF. The CDR3 DNA reads as TGTGCCACCAGAGAAGACGTAGCGGGCGGGGAGCTGTTTTTT.

This clonotype was seen at least ten times. V gene TRBV6-2 or TRBV6-3 combines with J gene TRBJ2-4; the D call may be TRBD1 or TRBD2 (6 bases each). There are 18 residues in the CDR3. The ends were cut back, 6 bases at V and 10 bases at J, with 31 bases in the middle. Germline V lookup: CDR1 MNHEY, CDR2 SVGEGT. The CDR3 spells CASSPFQGGNRPLGIQYF. The CDR3 DNA reads TGTGCCAGCAGCCCCTTTCAAGGGGGGAATCGGCCCTTGGGGATTCAGTACTTC.

Ten or more counts support this clonotype. The gene calls are TRBV12-3 or TRBV12-4 and TRBJ2-2; 9 bases fit TRBD2. With 1 base clipped from V and 6 bases from J, the junction kept 6 bases outside the gene matches. The CDR3 extends over 16 amino acids. The CDR3 loop is CASSLGGSGSSGELFF. The CDR3 region has the DNA TGTGCCAGCAGTTTAGGGGGTAGCGGGAGCTCCGGGGAGCTGTTTTTT.

The chain links TRBV3-1 to TRBJ2-7; D uncertain. V was trimmed by 1 base and J by 5 bases, leaving 15 bases between them. This CDR3 comprises 15 residues. Germline CDR1 reads LGHDT; CDR2 reads YNNKEL (reference sequence). Here the CDR3 reads CASSQATKRPHEQYF. CDR3 DNA: TGTGCCAGCAGCCAAGCTACGAAAAGACCCCACGAGCAGTACTTC.

In its sample, this clonotype was seen a few times. The chain combines TRBV27 with TRBJ2-1; TRBD1 or TRBD2 may be the D gene (5 bases each). Per germline, CDR1 MNHEY and CDR2 SMNVEV (reference sequence). CDR3 length: 15 amino acids. V gave up 5 bases and J gave up 7 bases, with 18 bases separating them. The CDR3 spells CASSPYLSGGNEQFF. The CDR3 DNA reads as TGTGCCAGCAGTCCATACCTCAGTGGGGGTAATGAGCAGTTCTTC.